This entry describes one T cell receptor beta chain. The antigen remains undetermined. The source of the sample is a study of T cells after posttransplantation cyclophosphamide. Study conclusions and caveats: TRB overlap between skin or GI tissue T cells and blood was limited.

Data came from immunoSEQ multiplex PCR; TCRdb stores just in-frame clones and leaves some out. Sampling found 35,000 to 40,000 clones, none seen once. This TCR derives from a man aged 50-59 years in good health, CMV-negative, and a related stem cell transplant donor. Sequencing input: PBMCs.

This CDR3 is CASSGRDSIYGYTF. CDR3 nucleotide sequence: TGTGCCAGCAGCGGTCGGGACTCCATCTATGGCTACACCTTC. The gene calls are TRBV9 and TRBJ1-2; tentative D call: TRBD1 (5 bases). Deletions cut 3 bases from V and 4 bases from J, with 13 bases between. Germline lookup yields CDR1 SGDLS and CDR2 YYNGEE. This CDR3 contains 14 residues.